This T cell receptor (beta chain) was identified during a study of control samples from healthy donors and cancer patients. This CDR3 has 14 residues. CDR1 and CDR2 from the germline V gene are SGHNT and YYREEE (reference sequence). Deletions cut 4 bases from V and 0 bases from J, with 10 bases between. Here immunoSEQ multiplex PCR was the method, and the copy in TCRdb shows in-frame clones only, minus some. The table lists tens of thousands of clones, approximately 93% of them singletons. What was sequenced was PBMCs. This receptor was identified in a woman aged 35 to 49 with lung cancer. V gene TRBV5-4 combines with J gene TRBJ1-1, with D tentatively TRBD1 (5 bases). The CDR3 bases are TGTGCCAGCAGCGGGGGGGAATTGAACACTGAAGCTTTCTTT. Amino acid sequence: CASSGGELNTEAFF.